These 21 T cell receptor beta chains were all obtained from the same sample, sequenced in a study of monozygotic twins with inflammatory bowel disease. No DNA is given; TCRdb re-called the 5' RACE reads and lists each CDR3 protein once. The sample table includes under 150,000 distinct CDR3 sequences. The source material was blood. The receptor source for this set is a human donor with ulcerative colitis or Crohn's disease, or a healthy co-twin of an affected twin (not recorded which).

This chain links TRBV6-5 with TRBJ1-1. The germline V gene has CDR1 MNHEY and CDR2 SVGAGI. This CDR3 region has 15 residues. The CDR3 spells CASSYRLDLNTEAFF.

The chain couples TRBV7-2 to TRBJ1-1. The CDR3 has 14 amino acids. Germline lookup yields CDR1 SGHTA and CDR2 FQGNSA. This CDR3 reads CASRLQRLNTEAFF.

The chain combines TRBV20-1 with TRBJ2-1; the TCRdb call, TRBD1, lacks DNA for checking. This CDR3 region has 16 residues. Germline V lookup: CDR1 DFQATT, CDR2 SNEGSKA (reference sequence). CDR3 region: CSARDRRKGAYNEQFF.

The CDR3 loop reads CASSRVGTGDGYTF. The chain is built from TRBV4-3 and TRBJ1-2; no DNA is available, so the TRBD1 call from TCRdb remains unchecked. The CDR3 extends over 14 amino acids. Germline V gives CDR1 LGHNA, CDR2 YSLEER.

The chain is built from TRBV5-1 and TRBJ2-5; TCRdb's assignment of TRBD1 cannot be checked, as there is no DNA. Germline values: CDR1 SGHRS, CDR2 YFSETQ. The CDR3 extends over 18 amino acids. CDR3 sequence reads: CASSLLSGTGIIQETQYF.

The rearrangement uses TRBV18 and TRBJ1-6. The germline V gene encodes CDR1 KGHSH and CDR2 LQKENI. The CDR3 extends over 17 amino acids. CDR3 amino acids: CASSPETLSSYNSPLHF.

The V call is TRBV20-1, the J call TRBJ2-1; TCRdb's D call of TRBD2 is untestable without DNA. Germline lookup yields CDR1 DFQATT and CDR2 SNEGSKA (reference sequence). CDR3 length equals 17 residues. The CDR3 sequence: CSASLSLAGGPRDEQFF.

This chain uses TRBV30 with TRBJ1-1; checking the TCRdb D call of TRBD1 is not possible without DNA. This CDR3 has 13 residues. CDR1 is GTSNPN and CDR2 is SVGIG in the germline V gene (reference sequence). CDR3 region: CAWSTGKNTEAFF.

The CDR3 loop reads CSAWTGQVEQYF. The V gene is TRBV20-1, the J gene TRBJ2-7; TCRdb picks TRBD1, but there is no DNA to check that call. The CDR3 has 12 residues. The germline V gene encodes CDR1 DFQATT and CDR2 SNEGSKA (reference sequence).

The gene calls are TRBV10-3 and TRBJ1-6; there is no DNA to check the TCRdb D call of TRBD1. CDR3 length: 14 residues. Germline assignment: CDR1 ENHRY and CDR2 SYGVKD. CDR3 loop: CAIRSGQGDSPLHF.

The chain combines TRBV5-1 with TRBJ2-1. From germline, CDR1 is SGHRS and CDR2 YFSETQ. This CDR3 is built from 12 residues. This chain's CDR3 is CASSLVTNEQFF.

The V and J genes are TRBV5-6 and TRBJ2-5; TCRdb lists TRBD2, though no DNA is available to test this call. CDR1 SGHDT and CDR2 YYEEEE come from the germline V gene. The length of the CDR3 is 14 residues. The CDR3 sequence is CASSLRRGQETQYF.

This rearrangement joins TRBV7-9 to TRBJ2-6; TCRdb's D call of TRBD1 is untestable without DNA. This CDR3 has 16 residues. Germline CDR1 is SEHNR and CDR2 is FQNEAQ (reference sequence). The CDR3 is CASSENRGLGANVLTF.

The rearrangement uses TRBV7-2 and TRBJ2-7. This CDR3 is 15 amino acids long. Looked up from germline, CDR1 is SGHTA and CDR2 is FQGNSA. The CDR3 loop is CASSLTRGGSYEQYF.

This sequence joins TRBV19 and TRBJ2-3. There are 15 residues in the CDR3. Germline CDR1 LNHDA, CDR2 SQIVND (reference sequence). The CDR3 loop is CASTMGTSSTDTQYF.

CDR3 sequence reads: CASSLSRWSEKLFF. The V gene is TRBV11-2, the J gene TRBJ1-4. CDR1 is SGHAT, CDR2 FQNNGV, per germline. CDR3 length equals 14 residues.

V and J are TRBV12-5 and TRBJ1-5; TCRdb returns TRBD1, unconfirmable since there is no DNA. The V gene's germline CDR1 is LGHNT and CDR2 FRNRAP. The CDR3 length is 15 residues. CDR3 protein: CASGFGQAGNQPQHF.

The chain uses TRBV14 and TRBJ2-7; TCRdb selects TRBD1, and the lack of DNA leaves this call unchecked. This CDR3 is 13 amino acids long. CDR1 and CDR2 (germline): SGHDN, FVKESK. The CDR3 here is CASSQLTGGKQYF. Looking up the rest from reference TRBV14 and TRBJ2-7 gives the full variable domain: EAGVTQFPSHSVIEKGQTVTLRCDPISGHDNLYWYRRVMGKEIKFLLHFVKESKQDESGMPNNRFLAERTGGTYSTLKVQPAELEDSGVYFCASSQLTGGKQYFGPGTRLTVT.

The genes are TRBV6-5 and TRBJ1-3. This CDR3 has 15 residues. Germline CDR1 reads MNHEY; CDR2 reads SVGAGI. The CDR3 sequence: CASSYLAGNGNTIYF.

This chain joins TRBV20-1 and TRBJ1-6. Germline V gene sequence: CDR1 DFQATT, CDR2 SNEGSKA (reference sequence). This CDR3 spans 16 amino acids. The CDR3 reads CSARDPYGGDRSPLHF.

The V call is TRBV2, the J call TRBJ2-5; TCRdb calls TRBD2, which cannot be checked without DNA. The CDR3 runs to 15 residues. Per the germline V gene, CDR1 is SNHLY and CDR2 is FYNNEI. The CDR3 protein is CASTSDSNRQGTQYF. Based on the CDR3 plus reference TRBV2 and TRBJ2-5, the full variable domain is EPEVTQTPSHQVTQMGQEVILRCVPISNHLYFYWYRQILGQKVEFLVSFYNNEISEKSEIFDDQFSVERPDGSNFTLKIRSTKLEDSAMYFCASTSDSNRQGTQYFGPGTRLLVL.